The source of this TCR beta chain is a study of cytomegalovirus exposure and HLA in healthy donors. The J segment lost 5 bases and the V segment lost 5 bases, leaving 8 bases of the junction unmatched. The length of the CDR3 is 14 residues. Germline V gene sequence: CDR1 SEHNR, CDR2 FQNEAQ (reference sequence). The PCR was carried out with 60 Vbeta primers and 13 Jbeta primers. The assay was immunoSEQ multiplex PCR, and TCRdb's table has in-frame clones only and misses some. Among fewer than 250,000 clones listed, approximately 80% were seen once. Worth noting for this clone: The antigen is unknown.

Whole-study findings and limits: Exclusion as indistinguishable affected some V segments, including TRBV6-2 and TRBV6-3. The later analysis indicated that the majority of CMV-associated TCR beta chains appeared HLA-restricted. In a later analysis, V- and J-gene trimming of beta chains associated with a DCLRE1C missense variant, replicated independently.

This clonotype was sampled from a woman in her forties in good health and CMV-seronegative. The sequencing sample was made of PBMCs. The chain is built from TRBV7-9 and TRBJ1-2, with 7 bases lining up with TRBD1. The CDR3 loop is CASSMTGNRYGYTF. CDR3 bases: TGTGCCAGCAGCATGACAGGGAACCGTTATGGCTACACCTTC.